This TCR beta chain stems from a study of PD-1 blockade in mismatch repair-deficient tumors. Findings and limits, study-wide: Tumor-resident clones, often absent from pretreatment blood, expanded after pembrolizumab and then contracted.

The V segment lost 8 bases and the J segment 7 bases; nucleotides outside the gene matches: 8. The CDR3 spans 15 residues. Germline V gene data show CDR1 as ENHRY and CDR2 as SYGVKD. Assay used: immunoSEQ multiplex PCR; TCRdb lists only in-frame clones, some missing. The sample lists about 68,000 clones, around 73% seen once, with roughly 5.1% in the top ten. A remark on this clone: Its antigen is still unknown.

The origin of this receptor is an adult with mismatch repair-deficient cancer. The chain recombines TRBV10-3 with TRBJ2-1, with TRBD2 identical over 13 bases. This sample comprised peripheral blood, obtained 2 weeks after starting pembrolizumab. The CDR3 nucleotides read TGTGCCATCGGAACACGGACTAGCGGGAGTAATGAGCAGTTCTTC. Translated: CAIGTRTSGSNEQFF.